Listed below are T cell receptor beta chains from one sample, sequenced in a study of early T cells in non-severe SARS-CoV-2 infection. From the 5' RACE reads, TCRdb called clonotypes with MiXCR, one entry per CDR3 protein. The sample records over 95,000 distinct CDR3 sequences, around 16% being singletons. The material sequenced was whole blood. The receptors originated from an adult who was a healthcare worker with PCR-confirmed SARS-CoV-2 infection or an uninfected control (not recorded which). CDR3s include the opening cysteine and the closing phenylalanine or tryptophan. Each record gives: J gene, V gene, CDR3 protein.

>TRBJ2-1|TRBV21-1
CANGTGWDNEQFF
>TRBJ1-1|TRBV24-1
CATRLTGGTESEAFF
>TRBJ2-7|TRBV28
CASSPRQESYEQYF
>TRBJ2-1|TRBV7-8
CASSLGEEQFF
>TRBJ1-2|TRBV7-9
CASSSQGMVYGYTF
>TRBJ2-3|TRBV7-2
CASSLVDRLSTDTQYF
>TRBJ2-1|TRBV27
CASSLSGSPSYNEQFF
>TRBJ1-1|TRBV18
CASSPSRTEAFF
>TRBJ2-3|TRBV20-1
CSARGQGPDTQYF
>TRBJ2-7|TRBV6-2/TRBV6-3
CASRIGQAPYEQYF
>TRBJ2-3|TRBV24-1
CATRTGSTDTQYF
>TRBJ2-3|TRBV23-1
CASRTSGPRGTDTQYF
>TRBJ2-1|TRBV4-3
CASSQDKGDEQFF
>TRBJ1-2|TRBV5-6
CASTYGYGAATRGYTF
>TRBJ2-3|TRBV24-1
CATSGFPRKYF
>TRBJ2-2|TRBV20-1
CSASLTSGGVSSGTGELFF
>TRBJ2-1|TRBV5-1
CASSLVGGADSYNEQFF
>TRBJ2-7|TRBV10-3
CAISSAGEESYEQYF
>TRBJ2-7|TRBV21-1
CASSKVRGAFYEQYF
>TRBJ2-5|TRBV27
CASSLPGKTQYF
>TRBJ1-1|TRBV6-5
CASSYSIQGNTEAFF
>TRBJ1-2|TRBV7-9
CASSATEVYYGYTF
>TRBJ2-7|TRBV2
CATERGQEAYEQYF
>TRBJ1-1|TRBV7-2
CASSLGSVMNTEAFF
>TRBJ2-7|TRBV11-2
CASSSDRGMGEQYF
>TRBJ1-3|TRBV6-2/TRBV6-3
CASSSKESGNTIYF
>TRBJ1-5|TRBV12-3/TRBV12-4
CASSLVGSNQPQHF
>TRBJ1-5|TRBV6-2/TRBV6-3
CASESHSNQPQHF
>TRBJ1-4|TRBV7-9
CASSSSGTLRLFF
>TRBJ2-1|TRBV12-3/TRBV12-4
CASNGRRTVPSNEQFF
>TRBJ2-5|TRBV12-3/TRBV12-4
CASSFGGETQYF
>TRBJ1-1|TRBV7-9
CASSRPWSRENTEAFF
>TRBJ1-4|TRBV27
CASSLSGGRRTNEKLFF
>TRBJ1-5|TRBV27
CASSDRDRGSFNQPQHF
>TRBJ2-7|TRBV28
CATQTSSRYEQYF
>TRBJ2-7|TRBV5-4
CASSPGTSGRPHEQYF